The 19 T cell receptor beta chains in this list originate from one sample, sequenced in a study of Graves' ophthalmopathy and Graves' hyperthyroidism. Amplified TCR beta CDR3 regions were obtained using RNA transcripts as template. Amplification began with first-round RT-PCR using HTBI primers, then second-round multiplex PCR was performed. TCRdb processed the multiplex PCR reads anew with MiXCR; each CDR3 protein has one entry. The table lists 220,000 or so distinct CDR3 sequences, about 22% of them singletons. The sample taken for sequencing was peripheral blood. The receptor source for this set is a woman between 45 and 60 years old with Graves' ophthalmopathy.

This clonotype was seen repeatedly, ten times or more. The chain couples TRBV30 to TRBJ2-7, with 9 bases that match TRBD1. The length of the CDR3 is 15 residues. The ends lost 3 bases at V and 0 bases at J; junction bases unmatched: 6. Germline CDR1 is GTSNPN and CDR2 is SVGIG (reference sequence). CDR3: CAWSGLGQGSYEQYF. CDR3 nucleotides: TGTGCCTGGAGCGGATTGGGACAGGGCTCCTACGAGCAGTACTTC.

This clonotype has a count of ten or more. The chain recombines TRBV13 with TRBJ2-5; 7 nucleotides align to TRBD1. The V gene's germline CDR1 is PRHDT and CDR2 FYEKMQ (reference sequence). The CDR3 sequence is 15 residues long. J was trimmed by 2 bases and V by 5 bases; bases with no gene match: 8. DNA of the CDR3: TGTGCCAGCAGCCCGCCCGGACAGGATCAAGAGACCCAGTACTTC. Its protein product is CASSPPGQDQETQYF.

In its sample, this clonotype was seen many times. V and J are TRBV6-1 and TRBJ2-5; 8 bases are shared with TRBD1. Germline V gene lookup returns CDR1 MNHNS and CDR2 SASEGT. Trimming cost V 8 bases and J 4 bases; bases outside gene matches: 18. The CDR3 spans 17 residues. CDR3 sequence: CASFRPPDRGNGETQYF. The CDR3 DNA reads as TGTGCCAGCTTTCGGCCTCCTGACAGGGGCAATGGAGAGACCCAGTACTTC.

The rearrangement links TRBV11-1 to TRBJ2-7, with 9 positions matching TRBD1. The trim removed 3 bases at V and 3 bases at J, leaving 3 bases unmatched. There are 14 residues in the CDR3. Germline-derived CDR1 and CDR2 are SGHAT and FQDESV (reference sequence). DNA for the CDR3: TGTGCCAGCAGCTTGAACAGGGGGCTCTACGAGCAGTACTTC. It encodes CASSLNRGLYEQYF.

The chain combines TRBV6-5 with TRBJ1-1; 7 bases are shared with TRBD1. Germline CDR1 is MNHEY and CDR2 is SVGAGI. CDR3 length equals 15 residues. V gave up 2 bases and J gave up 3 bases; unmatched junction bases: 6. The CDR3 loop reads CASSYVGGRDTEAFF. CDR3 nucleotides: TGTGCCAGCAGTTACGTAGGGGGCCGGGACACTGAAGCTTTCTTT.

This clonotype was detected ten times or more. The chain uses TRBV27 and TRBJ2-7; the D call may be TRBD1 or TRBD2 (5 bases each). CDR1 is MNHEY and CDR2 is SMNVEV in the germline V gene (reference sequence). This CDR3 is 11 amino acids long. Trimming removed 6 bases at V and 5 bases at J, with 8 bases between. The DNA for the CDR3 is TGTGCCAGCAGGAGGGGCAACGAGCAGTACTTC. Its translation: CASRRGNEQYF.

This clonotype has a single count. The rearrangement links TRBV20-1 to TRBJ2-7, with a weak D call TRBD1 (6 bases). CDR3 length equals 15 residues. Trimming shortened V by 6 bases and J by 7 bases, and 25 bases separated the two germline ends. Germline values: CDR1 DFQATT, CDR2 SNEGSKA (reference sequence). The CDR3 loop reads CSATGGDPPRKEQYF. CDR3 coding DNA: TGCAGTGCAACTGGGGGCGACCCACCAAGGAAAGAGCAGTACTTC.

The chain joins TRBV4-2 to TRBJ2-7; D might be TRBD2 (6 bases). Germline V gene sequence: CDR1 LGHNA, CDR2 YNFKEQ. Trimming left V 2 bases short and J 0 bases short, with 14 bases between. This CDR3 region has 16 residues. The CDR3: CASSQLGRGSSYEQYF. DNA of the CDR3: TGTGCCAGCAGCCAACTAGGTCGGGGGAGCTCCTACGAGCAGTACTTC.

The table lists this clonotype with a count of one. The J gene is TRBJ1-1, the V gene TRBV12-3 or TRBV12-4; D is unresolved. The CDR3 runs to 15 residues. V lost 2 bases and J 5 bases, leaving 15 bases between the germline ends. In nucleotides, the CDR3 is TGTGCCAGCAGTTTACGTTTCCCGGGCACAACTGAAGCTTTCTTT. This translates into CASSLRFPGTTEAFF.

This clonotype was recorded many times. J is TRBJ2-5 and V is TRBV5-1; the match to TRBD2 covers 10 bases. CDR3 length equals 18 residues. Unmatched junction bases numbered 11, after V lost 2 bases and J lost 1 base. In germline, CDR1 is SGHRS, CDR2 YFSETQ. The CDR3 bases are TGCGCCAGCAGCTTTGATATAGCGGGAGGAGGGTTCCAAGAGACCCAGTACTTC. Amino acid sequence: CASSFDIAGGGFQETQYF. The full variable domain, with the rest looked up from reference TRBV5-1 and TRBJ2-5, is KAGVTQTPRYLIKTRGQQVTLSCSPISGHRSVSWYQQTPGQGLQFLFEYFSETQRNKGNFPGRFSGRQFSNSRSEMNVSTLELGDSALYLCASSFDIAGGGFQETQYFGPGTRLLVL.

In the case of this clonotype: This may stem from a read error, because a much larger clone lies one nucleotide away. The V and J genes are TRBV5-1 and TRBJ2-2; TRBD2 agrees at 13 bases. Germline CDR1 and CDR2: SGHRS and YFSETQ. This CDR3 region has 18 residues. The CDR3 DNA sequence: TGCTCCAGCAGCCCCAGGACTAGCGGGAGCGCCAACACCGGGGAGCTGTTTTTT. Translating it yields CSSSPRTSGSANTGELFF.

The chain employs TRBV29-1 and TRBJ1-1; unclear D gene. V shed 7 bases and J shed 4 bases, with 16 bases lying between them. CDR1 is SQVTM and CDR2 is ANQGSEA in the germline V gene. The CDR3 extends over 13 amino acids. This CDR3 is CSATGSQATEAFF. The CDR3 DNA is TGCAGCGCCACGGGCAGTCAAGCCACTGAAGCTTTCTTT.

This clonotype was seen at least ten times. The chain combines TRBV7-8 with TRBJ1-1; a weak D match, TRBD1 (5 bases). CDR1 and CDR2 from the germline V gene are SGHVS and FQNEAQ. V was trimmed by 2 bases and J by 4 bases, leaving 11 bases between them. The CDR3 is 14 residues long. CDR3 loop: CASSLRGAGTEAFF. The CDR3 DNA sequence: TGTGCCAGCAGCTTAAGAGGGGCTGGCACTGAAGCTTTCTTT.

This clonotype was picked up a small number of times. The V call is TRBV5-8, the J call TRBJ2-7, with a weak D call TRBD2 (6 bases). The CDR3 runs 14 residues. Germline V gene data show CDR1 as SGHTS and CDR2 as YDEGEE. Trimming left V 1 base short and J 5 bases short, with 13 bases between. The CDR3 region is CASSLRGAGNEQYF. CDR3 nucleotide sequence: TGTGCCAGCAGCTTGCGAGGGGCGGGAAACGAGCAGTACTTC.

Ten or more counts support this clonotype. This could be a read error, since a much larger clone is one nucleotide away. The chain is built from TRBV12-3 or TRBV12-4 and TRBJ2-5; maybe TRBD1 (6 bases). The CDR3 is 14 residues long. With 6 bases removed from V and 5 bases from J, the gap between germline ends came to 16 bases. CDR3: CASSRPGRGETQYF. Here the CDR3 DNA reads TGTGCCAGCAGCCGACCCGGAAGGGGGGAGACCCAGTACTTC.

This clonotype was counted ten times or more. The chain recombines TRBV10-3 with TRBJ2-7, with D tentatively TRBD2 (7 bases). CDR1 is ENHRY, CDR2 SYGVKD, per germline. V lost 6 bases to trimming and J lost 6 bases, with 15 bases between them. The CDR3 covers 13 residues. In DNA form, the CDR3 reads TGTGCCATCAGCAACAGGGAGGGTGTCGAGCAGTACTTC. This sequence encodes CAISNREGVEQYF.

This clonotype appeared many times. The chain couples TRBV10-3 to TRBJ1-2; no firm D call. V lost 3 bases and J 3 bases, leaving 14 bases between the germline ends. The CDR3 covers 15 residues. Germline V gene lookup returns CDR1 ENHRY and CDR2 SYGVKD. The DNA of the CDR3 is TGTGCCATCAGTGATAGTGTCGATTTCTACTATGGCTACACCTTC. It is translated as CAISDSVDFYYGYTF.

This clonotype occurred a few times. Likely a read error: the CDR3 ends without its conserved phenylalanine or tryptophan. This chain connects TRBV4-1 to TRBJ1-1, with D maybe TRBD1 (5 bases). Trimming removed 0 bases at V and 1 base at J, with 15 bases between. Germline CDR1 MGHRA, CDR2 YSYEKL. The CDR3 has 17 amino acids. The DNA for the CDR3 is TGCGCCAGCAGCCAAGAGAGGGGTGACGTGGGGAACACTGAAGCTTTCTCT. Protein: CASSQERGDVGNTEAFS.

In the case of this clonotype: The germline gene is not matched at one end of the junction; a read error may be the cause. The chain combines TRBV29-1 with TRBJ1-1; D gene uncertain. Germline V gene lookup returns CDR1 SQVTM and CDR2 ANQGSEA. The CDR3 extends over 11 amino acids. In DNA form, the CDR3 reads TGCAGCGCTGAACGGGACACTGAAGCTTTCTTT. Its translation is CSAERDTEAFF.